The entry below describes one TCR beta chain. Germline CDR1 is SNHLY and CDR2 is FYNNEI. Germline trimming cut 5 bases from V and 6 bases from J; bases unmatched to any gene: 5. The CDR3 length is 14 residues. The data belong to a study of control samples from healthy donors and cancer patients. The protocol was immunoSEQ multiplex PCR, while the TCRdb copy is restricted to in-frame clones and leaves out a portion. The sample records more than 85,000 clones, roughly 90% being singletons. The sequence was obtained from a woman aged 55-75 years with lung cancer. The sample comprised PBMCs. The chain has TRBV2 and TRBJ1-5; 9 bases are a match to TRBD1. CDR3 residues: CASSLQGAGQPQHF. The CDR3 nucleotides read TGTGCCAGCAGTCTACAGGGGGCGGGTCAGCCCCAGCATTTT.